This T cell receptor (beta chain) was identified during a study of blood T cells in healthy people across ages. The use of a sample-barcoded 5' primer and a J-beta primer mix characterized a second PCR of roughly 6 to 11 cycles. TCRdb reanalysed the 5' RACE reads using MiXCR and keeps one entry per CDR3 protein. Of about 730,000 distinct CDR3 sequences in the sample, roughly 44% were seen once. This clonotype has a handful of counts. This CDR3 spans 13 amino acids. Germline CDR1 SGHTA, CDR2 FQGNSA. Trimming took 1 base from V and 5 from J, leaving 8 bases between them. The genes are TRBV7-2 and TRBJ1-2; D perhaps matches TRBD1 (6 bases). Sequencing was carried out using blood. This sequence was found in a woman in her sixties or seventies in good health. The CDR3 loop is CASSLGQEYGYTF. The DNA of the CDR3 is TGTGCCAGCAGCTTAGGACAGGAGTATGGCTACACCTTC.